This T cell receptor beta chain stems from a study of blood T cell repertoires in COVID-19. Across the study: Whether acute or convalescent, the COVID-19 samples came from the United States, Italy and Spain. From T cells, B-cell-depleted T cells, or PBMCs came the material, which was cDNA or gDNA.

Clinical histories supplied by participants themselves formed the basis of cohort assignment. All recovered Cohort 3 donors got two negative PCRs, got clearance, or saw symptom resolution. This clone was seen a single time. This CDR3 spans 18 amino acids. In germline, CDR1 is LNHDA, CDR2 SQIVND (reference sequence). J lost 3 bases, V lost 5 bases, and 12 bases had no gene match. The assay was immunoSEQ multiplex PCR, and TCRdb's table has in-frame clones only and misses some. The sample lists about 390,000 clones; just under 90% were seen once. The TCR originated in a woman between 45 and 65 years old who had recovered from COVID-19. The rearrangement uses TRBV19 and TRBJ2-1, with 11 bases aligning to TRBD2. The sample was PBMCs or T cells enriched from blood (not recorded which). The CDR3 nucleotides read TGTGCCAGTAGTCCTATAGAGAGTCTAGCGGGGGGCTACAATGAGCAGTTCTTC. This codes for CASSPIESLAGGYNEQFF.